This T cell receptor beta chain was retrieved from a study of T-cell memory formation after mild COVID-19. Across the study: There were largely donor-specific TCR clusters. Study findings and constraints: That cross-reactive memory joined was suggested by some responding clones appearing in pre-infection memory.

Amplification by 5'RACE using constant-segment primers produced TCR alpha and TCR beta cDNA libraries that carried sample barcodes and UMIs. TCRdb independently ran MiXCR on the 5' RACE reads; one entry per CDR3 protein. The sample has 310,000 or so distinct CDR3 sequences; less than 20% are singletons. In the case of this clonotype: Its antigen is still unknown.

Germline-derived CDR1 and CDR2 are SGHRS and YFSETQ. CDR3 length: 14 amino acids. V lost 3 bases, J lost 2 bases, and 8 bases lay in between. The chain joins TRBV5-1 to TRBJ1-4, with a tentative D call TRBD1 (5 bases). Sequencing was done on a sample of PBMCs or a T cell subset sorted from them (not recorded which). The clonotype originates from a man between 18 and 29 years old who had mild COVID-19 (a few samples of this study predate the infection). Cell type and time point are not known. CDR3 amino acids: CASSSDSTNEKLFF. DNA for the CDR3: TGCGCCAGCAGCTCCGACAGTACTAATGAAAAACTGTTTTTT.